These 25 T cell receptor beta chains were all obtained from the same sample, sequenced in a study of shared T cell receptors in the human thymus. Method: immunoSEQ multiplex PCR; TCRdb's copy keeps in-frame clones and lacks some. The sample has about 660,000 clones, over 75% seen once. This same sample was also part of a study on human thymus T cells.

The sample taken for sequencing was thymocytes. All receptors derive from a boy under two years old with a congenital heart defect.

This chain uses TRBV30 with TRBJ1-1, with D possibly matching TRBD1 (5 bases). The CDR3 has 16 residues. The V gene lost 2 bases and the J gene lost 6 bases, with 22 bases spanning the gap. The germline V gene has CDR1 GTSNPN and CDR2 SVGIG (reference sequence). DNA of the CDR3: TGTGCCTGGAGTAGACCCCTGGGGGGGGATGGGCCTGAAGCTTTCTTT. This translates into CAWSRPLGGDGPEAFF.

This rearrangement joins TRBV14 to TRBJ2-1; 9 bases align to TRBD2. Germline lookup yields CDR1 SGHDN and CDR2 FVKESK. The CDR3 loop spans 15 amino acids. V gave up 3 bases and J gave up 5 bases; unmatched junction bases: 5. In DNA form, the CDR3 reads TGTGCCAGCAGCCATATAGCGGGGGTCCACAATGAGCAGTTCTTC. Its translation is CASSHIAGVHNEQFF.

This clone was seen a few times. Here the CDR3 reads CASSQGQGTFPLHF. The DNA of the CDR3 is TGTGCCAGCAGCCAGGGACAGGGGACCTTCCCCCTCCACTTT. The chain recombines TRBV14 with TRBJ1-6; 10 nucleotides match TRBD1. The CDR3 sequence is 14 residues long. V dropped 3 bases and J dropped 13; count of bases not matched to a gene: 6. Germline CDR1 SGHDN, CDR2 FVKESK.

V and J are TRBV6-5 and TRBJ2-5, with D unclear. The CDR3 contains 13 residues. The germline gives CDR1 MNHEY, CDR2 SVGAGI. Deletions cut 5 bases from V and 9 bases from J, with 16 bases between. This chain's CDR3 is CASSVVLLVAQYF. Written as DNA, the CDR3 is TGTGCCAGCAGTGTCGTCCTTCTAGTGGCCCAGTACTTC.

This chain connects TRBV28 to TRBJ1-1, with D unresolved. This CDR3 contains 15 residues. The V end lost 2 bases, the J end lost 5 bases, and 15 bases lay between the germline ends. Germline-derived CDR1 and CDR2 are MDHEN and SYDVKM. The CDR3 DNA is TGTGCCAGCAGTTTAAGGTGGGAGGAACTGACTGAAGCTTTCTTT. Translated: CASSLRWEELTEAFF.

The genes are TRBV25-1 and TRBJ1-1; TRBD1 is a possible D gene (6 bases). CDR1 and CDR2 from the germline V gene are MGHDK and SYGVNS. V was cut by 4 bases and J by 2 bases, with 8 bases left in between. The CDR3 runs to 13 residues. DNA of the CDR3: TGTGCCAGCAGTGGACAGGAAAACACTGAAGCTTTCTTT. This codes for CASSGQENTEAFF.

The chain joins TRBV4-3 to TRBJ2-4, with 11 bases aligning to TRBD1. The V and J ends lost 5 bases and 9 bases, in that order; junction bases with no gene match: 21. CDR3 size: 19 residues. Per germline, CDR1 LGHNA and CDR2 YSLEER. The CDR3 region has the DNA TGCGCCAGCAGCTCGGGACAGGGGGTAAAACCGGCGGAAAAGAGCATTCAGTACTTC. Encoded protein: CASSSGQGVKPAEKSIQYF.

The chain combines TRBV19 with TRBJ1-1; weak D call: TRBD1 (5 bases). Trimming pared 3 bases from V and 6 bases from J, leaving 20 bases between. Germline-derived CDR1 and CDR2 are LNHDA and SQIVND (reference sequence). The CDR3 is made up of 16 amino acids. CDR3 in DNA: TGTGCCAGTAGTATGTCGGAGGGGATGCCTCATCCTGAAGCTTTCTTT. Its protein is CASSMSEGMPHPEAFF.

This clone has a single count. For the CDR3, the DNA is TGTGCCAGCAGCTTGGGGACTAGCGGGAGGGTGCTACAAGAGACCCAGTACTTC. Its protein product is CASSLGTSGRVLQETQYF. The chain combines TRBV5-4 with TRBJ2-5, with 15 bases fitting TRBD2. V dropped 0 bases and J dropped 2; count of bases not matched to a gene: 5. The CDR3 is 18 amino acids. Per germline, CDR1 SGHNT and CDR2 YYREEE (reference sequence).

The chain combines TRBV6-4 with TRBJ1-4, with 7 bases fitting TRBD1. This CDR3 contains 14 residues. Germline V gene sequence: CDR1 MRHNA, CDR2 SNTAGT. V lost 2 bases, J lost 8 bases, and 5 bases stayed unmatched. In nucleotides, the CDR3 is TGTGCCAGCAGTGACGGACAGGCGGGAGAAAAACTGTTTTTT. This encodes CASSDGQAGEKLFF.

This clone has just one count. The V gene is TRBV9, the J gene TRBJ2-3; possibly TRBD2 for D (6 bases). The V gene's germline CDR1 is SGDLS and CDR2 YYNGEE. The CDR3 has 17 amino acids. V lost 0 bases and J 0 bases, leaving 14 bases between the germline ends. CDR3 loop: CASSVAGGDTSTDTQYF. CDR3 DNA: TGTGCCAGCAGCGTAGCCGGGGGAGACACTAGCACAGATACGCAGTATTTT.

The V call is TRBV12-5, the J call TRBJ2-3; 7 bases match TRBD1. This CDR3 is 17 amino acids long. From germline, CDR1 is LGHNT and CDR2 FRNRAP. The J segment lost 2 bases and the V segment lost 1 base, leaving 9 bases of the junction unmatched. CDR3 loop: CASGLAIGTAHTDTQYF. The CDR3 DNA reads TGTGCTAGTGGTTTGGCCATAGGGACAGCACACACAGATACGCAGTATTTT.

The chain has TRBV4-3 and TRBJ1-2; a weak D match, TRBD1 (6 bases). Germline-derived CDR1 and CDR2 are LGHNA and YSLEER. The CDR3 extends over 15 amino acids. The V and J ends lost 1 base and 2 bases respectively, with 11 bases between them. Here the CDR3 reads CASSQVRDNNYGYTF. The CDR3 region has the DNA TGCGCCAGCAGCCAAGTTCGGGACAACAACTATGGCTACACCTTC.

This rearrangement joins TRBV5-1 to TRBJ1-2; D might be TRBD1 (6 bases). V was trimmed by 3 bases and J by 4 bases, leaving 16 bases between them. The CDR3 runs to 15 residues. Germline V gene sequence: CDR1 SGHRS, CDR2 YFSETQ. The CDR3 spells CASSSMGGPRYGYTF. The CDR3 region has the DNA TGCGCCAGCAGCTCTATGGGGGGGCCTCGCTATGGCTACACCTTC.

The chain employs TRBV25-1 and TRBJ2-7, with a possible D match to TRBD1 (5 bases). The length of the CDR3 is 15 residues. CDR1 is MGHDK and CDR2 is SYGVNS in the germline V gene. V lost 1 base to trimming and J lost 4 bases, with 14 bases between them. The CDR3 DNA follows: TGTGCCAGCAGTGAATCCGGCAGGGTCCATTACGAGCAGTACTTC. It yields the protein CASSESGRVHYEQYF.

CDR3 residues: CASSEAEADSYNEQFF. Written as DNA, the CDR3 is TGCGCCAGCAGTGAGGCCGAGGCGGACTCCTACAATGAGCAGTTCTTC. The rearrangement uses TRBV10-1 and TRBJ2-1, with D unclear. CDR1 and CDR2 (germline): WNHNN, SYGVQD (reference sequence). The V end lost 2 bases, the J end lost 0 bases, and 11 bases lay between the germline ends. The CDR3 loop spans 16 amino acids.

The J gene is TRBJ2-7, the V gene TRBV7-9, with 16 bases identical to TRBD2. This CDR3 comprises 19 residues. Germline CDR1 SEHNR, CDR2 FQNEAQ (reference sequence). J was trimmed by 2 bases and V by 3 bases; bases with no gene match: 10. The CDR3 sequence is CASSFRVPGLAGGPYEQYF. As DNA, the CDR3 is TGTGCCAGCAGCTTTCGGGTTCCGGGACTAGCGGGAGGGCCCTACGAGCAGTACTTC.

The chain carries TRBV5-1 and TRBJ2-7; the D gene is possibly TRBD2 (7 bases). The V end was cut by 2 bases, the J end by 2 bases, with 23 bases between. Germline loops: CDR1 SGHRS, CDR2 YFSETQ. CDR3 length equals 18 residues. CDR3 nucleotide sequence: TGCGCCAGCAGCTTAGGTCGGGGGGCAGGAGGGTTGACCTACGAGCAGTACTTC. Its protein is CASSLGRGAGGLTYEQYF.

A single count supports this clone. The chain joins TRBV20-1 to TRBJ2-7, with a possible D match to TRBD1 (5 bases). Trimming stripped 3 bases from V and 6 bases from J, with 9 bases between. CDR1 DFQATT and CDR2 SNEGSKA come from the germline V gene (reference sequence). There are 11 residues in the CDR3. CDR3 nucleotides: TGCAGTGCTAGTTCGCAGGGCGAGCAGTACTTC. Translation gives CSASSQGEQYF.

This chain joins TRBV7-2 and TRBJ1-6, with 9 bases aligning to TRBD1. Germline trimming cut 2 bases from V and 7 bases from J; bases unmatched to any gene: 9. The CDR3 is made up of 17 amino acids. Germline V gives CDR1 SGHTA, CDR2 FQGNSA. In DNA, the CDR3 is TGTGCCAGCAGCTTACTACAGGGGGCGGGGGTCAATTCACCCCTCCACTTT. Protein: CASSLLQGAGVNSPLHF.

The gene calls are TRBV5-8 and TRBJ1-2; 7 positions match TRBD1. With 0 bases clipped from V and 8 bases from J, the junction kept 13 bases outside the gene matches. The germline CDR1 and CDR2 sequences are SGHTS and YDEGEE. The CDR3 is made up of 16 amino acids. Here the CDR3 reads CASSLVLGAGGEGYTF. CDR3 DNA: TGTGCCAGCAGCTTGGTGTTGGGGGCAGGGGGAGAGGGCTACACCTTC.

V gene TRBV27 combines with J gene TRBJ1-5; no clear D. There are 14 residues in the CDR3. CDR1 and CDR2 from the germline V gene are MNHEY and SMNVEV (reference sequence). V was clipped by 2 bases and J by 6 bases, with 11 bases between them. CDR3 loop: CASSLRGPAQPQHF. CDR3 sequence (DNA): TGTGCCAGCAGTTTACGGGGTCCGGCTCAGCCCCAGCATTTT.

The chain uses TRBV18 and TRBJ1-1; 8 bases fit TRBD1. There are 16 residues in the CDR3. Trimming took 0 bases from V and 0 from J; bases not matched to a gene: 3. Germline V lookup: CDR1 KGHSH, CDR2 LQKENI. CDR3 region: CASSPPRGHLNTEAFF. The CDR3 DNA sequence: TGTGCCAGCTCACCACCCAGGGGGCATCTGAACACTGAAGCTTTCTTT. The full variable domain, completed using reference TRBV18 and TRBJ1-1, is NAGVMQNPRHLVRRRGQEARLRCSPMKGHSHVYWYRQLPEEGLKFMVYLQKENIIDESGMPKERFSAEFPKEGPSILRIQQVVRGDSAAYFCASSPPRGHLNTEAFFGQGTRLTVV.

V and J are TRBV6-6 and TRBJ2-7; 7 bases fit TRBD1. After removal of 6 bases from V and 6 bases from J, the junction contained 11 bases not matched to a gene. Germline V gene sequence: CDR1 MNHNY, CDR2 SVGAGI (reference sequence). The CDR3 totals 14 residues. In DNA form, the CDR3 reads TGTGCCAGCAGGGGTAACAGGGGTGGCCGCGAGCAGTACTTC. The encoded protein is CASRGNRGGREQYF.

V is TRBV9 and J is TRBJ2-1, with 8 bases fitting TRBD2. Trimming took 0 bases from V and 4 from J; bases not matched to a gene: 6. Germline assignment: CDR1 SGDLS and CDR2 YYNGEE. The CDR3 loop spans 16 amino acids. CDR3 sequence (DNA): TGTGCCAGCAGCGTAGTTGGGCGGGGGGATTACAATGAGCAGTTCTTC. This translates into CASSVVGRGDYNEQFF.